One and the same sample provided the 30 T cell receptor beta chains below, sequenced in a study of T-cell reconstitution after alpha-beta-depleted transplantation in children. During its preparation, the TCRbeta library received unique molecular identifiers. One entry per CDR3 protein results from TCRdb running MiXCR on the PCR reads. The data contain some 460,000 distinct CDR3 sequences, 15% to 20% of them seen just once; the ten biggest clones take up around 28%. Sequenced here: PBMCs, mostly from graft donor cells, sampled 360 days after TCRalphabeta/CD19-depleted stem cell transplant. The receptors were sampled from a boy younger than two who had a stem cell transplant for Wiskott-Aldrich syndrome, so the T cells may come from the graft donor.

Ten or more counts support this clonotype. The CDR3 is CASTPGQGPFAEQFF. DNA for the CDR3: TGTGCCAGCACCCCGGGACAGGGGCCCTTCGCTGAGCAGTTCTTC. J is TRBJ2-1 and V is TRBV12-3 or TRBV12-4; 10 nucleotides line up with TRBD1. The CDR3 has 15 amino acids. V shed 7 bases, J shed 9 bases, and the junction held 12 bases outside the gene matches.

V gene TRBV10-1 combines with J gene TRBJ2-1; 13 nucleotides agree with TRBD2. Per the germline V gene, CDR1 is WNHNN and CDR2 is SYGVQD (reference sequence). The CDR3 spans 17 residues. After removal of 6 bases from V and 6 bases from J, the junction contained 11 bases not matched to a gene. As DNA, the CDR3 is TGCGCCAGCAGCCCCGGGACTAGCGGGATCCCGTTCAATGAGCAGTTCTTC. It translates to CASSPGTSGIPFNEQFF.

The genes are TRBV12-3 or TRBV12-4 and TRBJ2-1; 9 bases line up with TRBD1. CDR3 length: 14 amino acids. The V and J ends lost 5 bases and 6 bases, in that order; junction bases with no gene match: 5. CDR3 sequence: CASSRDRVTNEQFF. The CDR3 DNA is TGTGCCAGCAGTCGGGACAGGGTTACCAATGAGCAGTTCTTC.

The rearrangement links TRBV15 to TRBJ2-3; 7 positions match TRBD1. The CDR3 consists of 15 residues. Germline V CDR1 and CDR2: LNHNV, YYDKDF (reference sequence). After removal of 0 bases from V and 1 base from J, the junction contained 1 base not matched to a gene. The CDR3 region is CATSRDGQGTDTQYF. CDR3 DNA sequence: TGTGCCACCAGCAGAGATGGACAGGGCACAGATACGCAGTATTTT.

This clonotype was observed a few times. This rearrangement joins TRBV5-5 to TRBJ2-3, with D unclear. The CDR3 has 15 amino acids. V was clipped by 2 bases and J by 0 bases, with 10 bases between them. Germline CDR1 reads SGHKS; CDR2 reads YYEKEE (reference sequence). The CDR3 reads CASSFLVPSTDTQYF. For the CDR3, the DNA is TGTGCCAGCAGCTTTTTGGTACCAAGCACAGATACGCAGTATTTT.

This clonotype has more than one count but fewer than ten. V is TRBV20-1 and J is TRBJ2-2; TRBD2 matches 11 bases. Germline V gene sequence: CDR1 DFQATT, CDR2 SNEGSKA (reference sequence). The V and J ends lost 3 bases and 6 bases, in that order; junction bases with no gene match: 9. The length of the CDR3 is 16 residues. This CDR3 is CSASAASGGHSGELFF. CDR3 bases: TGCAGTGCTAGTGCTGCTAGCGGGGGGCACTCCGGGGAGCTGTTTTTT.

This rearrangement joins TRBV12-1 to TRBJ2-3; TRBD2, the table's D call, was not compared with the DNA. TRBV12-1 is marked as a pseudogene. The CDR3 loop spans 15 amino acids. CDR3 residues: CASTKHAGVGDTQYF. The DNA for the CDR3 is TGTGCCAGCACCAAGCATGCGGGAGTGGGAGATACGCAGTATTTT.

This clonotype was seen many times. This rearrangement joins TRBV5-1 to TRBJ2-2; possible D gene TRBD2, 6 bases. The germline CDR1 and CDR2 sequences are SGHRS and YFSETQ. Trimming stripped 1 base from V and 1 base from J, with 11 bases between. The length of the CDR3 is 16 residues. CDR3 loop: CASSLHPTRNTGELFF. In nucleotides, the CDR3 is TGCGCCAGCAGCTTGCATCCGACTAGGAACACCGGGGAGCTGTTTTTT.

The chain employs TRBV25-1 and TRBJ2-2; no clear D. The CDR3 covers 16 residues. Germline V gene lookup returns CDR1 MGHDK and CDR2 SYGVNS. V lost 1 base and J lost 1, with 10 bases in between. CDR3 coding DNA: TGTGCCAGCAGTGAATCGAAAGGCGAGAACACCGGGGAGCTGTTTTTT. Translating it yields CASSESKGENTGELFF.

This clonotype was recorded a few times. The gene calls are TRBV12-3 or TRBV12-4 and TRBJ2-2; 8 nucleotides agree with TRBD2. The CDR3 extends over 14 amino acids. The V gene end was trimmed by 5 bases and the J gene end by 8 bases; junction bases not matched to a gene: 7. The CDR3 sequence: CASSLRGGSGELFF. The CDR3 DNA follows: TGTGCCAGCAGTCTCCGGGGGGGATCTGGGGAGCTGTTTTTT.

The table lists this clonotype with many counts. Here the CDR3 reads CSARDLAMNSPLHF. DNA of the CDR3: TGCAGTGCTAGAGATCTGGCCATGAATTCACCCCTCCACTTT. This chain joins TRBV20-1 and TRBJ1-6; no clear D gene. Trimming left V 0 bases short and J 7 bases short, with 10 bases between. There are 14 residues in the CDR3. Germline CDR1 DFQATT, CDR2 SNEGSKA (reference sequence).

The chain uses TRBV9 and TRBJ2-1; 9 bases are shared with TRBD2. From germline, CDR1 is SGDLS and CDR2 YYNGEE. The CDR3 extends over 15 amino acids. J was trimmed by 4 bases and V by 0 bases; bases with no gene match: 2. Written as DNA, the CDR3 is TGTGCCAGCAGCGTAGGGACTAGCGCTTACAATGAGCAGTTCTTC. Amino acid sequence: CASSVGTSAYNEQFF. The entire variable domain, with the rest obtained from reference TRBV9 and TRBJ2-1, is as follows: DSGVTQTPKHLITATGQRVTLRCSPRSGDLSVYWYQQSLDQGLQFLIQYYNGEERAKGNILERFSAQQFPDLHSELNLSSLELGDSALYFCASSVGTSAYNEQFFGPGTRLTVL.

A few counts support this clonotype. V and J are TRBV27 and TRBJ2-7, with D perhaps given as TRBD1 or TRBD2 (5 bases each). The length of the CDR3 is 15 residues. V was shortened by 2 bases and J by 0 bases, with 11 bases between the two germline ends. The germline V gene encodes CDR1 MNHEY and CDR2 SMNVEV (reference sequence). The CDR3 DNA reads TGTGCCAGCAGTTTACGGGGCTCCGACTCCTACGAGCAGTACTTC. Translated: CASSLRGSDSYEQYF.

This chain joins TRBV11-2 and TRBJ2-4; TRBD2 aligns across 10 bases. There are 15 residues in the CDR3. Germline lookup yields CDR1 SGHAT and CDR2 FQNNGV. The trim removed 1 base at V and 5 bases at J, leaving 2 bases unmatched. The CDR3 sequence is CASSLAGLAENIQYF. The CDR3 DNA follows: TGTGCCAGCAGCTTAGCCGGACTAGCGGAAAACATTCAGTACTTC.

This clonotype was recorded a few times. The chain joins TRBV27 to TRBJ2-1; maybe TRBD1 (5 bases). CDR3 length: 15 amino acids. The V gene lost 5 bases and the J gene lost 4 bases, with 15 bases spanning the gap. Germline V gene data show CDR1 as MNHEY and CDR2 as SMNVEV (reference sequence). CDR3: CASSAPDKLYNEQFF. The CDR3 coding sequence is TGTGCCAGCAGTGCGCCGGACAAACTTTACAATGAGCAGTTCTTC.

This sequence joins TRBV12-3 or TRBV12-4 and TRBJ2-1; 10 nucleotides agree with TRBD2. J gave up 9 bases and V 3 bases, and 14 bases lay outside the gene matches. The CDR3 is 17 amino acids. CDR3 bases: TGTGCCAGCAGTTTCAGGAATCCTAGCGGGAGTCGGGGTGAGCAGTTCTTC. It is translated as CASSFRNPSGSRGEQFF.

The chain joins TRBV18 to TRBJ2-2; D ambiguous. CDR1 is KGHSH and CDR2 is LQKENI in the germline V gene. The CDR3 is 17 amino acids. The V end was cut by 1 base, the J end by 0 bases, with 12 bases between. The CDR3 coding sequence is TGTGCCAGCTCACCACAGGCCCTTCCGGCGAACACCGGGGAGCTGTTTTTT. Protein product: CASSPQALPANTGELFF.

This clonotype was found a few times. The chain has TRBV7-9 and TRBJ2-1; 10 bases line up with TRBD2. The germline V gene encodes CDR1 SEHNR and CDR2 FQNEAQ (reference sequence). The CDR3 is 17 residues long. V trimming: 5 bases; J trimming: 2 bases; junction bases outside the gene matches: 9. CDR3 residues: CASSSGTSGITYNEQFF. CDR3 bases: TGTGCCAGCAGCAGCGGTACTAGCGGGATCACCTACAATGAGCAGTTCTTC.

This clonotype occurred a few times. The J gene is TRBJ1-6, the V gene TRBV29-1; 9 bases fit TRBD1. Germline CDR1 is SQVTM and CDR2 is ANQGSEA. The CDR3 runs 13 residues. V lost 5 bases, J lost 7 bases, and 3 bases stayed unmatched. Here the CDR3 reads CSVRQGGNSPLHF. CDR3 nucleotide sequence: TGCAGCGTTCGACAGGGGGGAAATTCACCCCTCCACTTT.

The chain has TRBV27 and TRBJ2-4; 12 bases are a match to TRBD2. Looked up from germline, CDR1 is MNHEY and CDR2 is SMNVEV (reference sequence). CDR3 size: 17 residues. Germline trimming cut 6 bases from V and 0 bases from J; bases unmatched to any gene: 6. CDR3 loop: CASSSRTSGVAKNIQYF. The CDR3 bases are TGTGCCAGCAGCTCTCGGACTAGCGGGGTAGCCAAAAACATTCAGTACTTC.

In this sample, this clonotype turned up a few times. The gene calls are TRBV2 and TRBJ2-1, with TRBD1 identical over 7 bases. V shed 8 bases and J 13 bases; nucleotides not matched to a gene: 8. The germline V gene has CDR1 SNHLY and CDR2 FYNNEI. The CDR3 is made up of 11 amino acids. CDR3 sequence: CASHLGGRQFF. The CDR3, as DNA: TGTGCCAGCCATTTAGGGGGCCGACAGTTCTTC.

The rearrangement joins TRBV2 to TRBJ2-7; 9 bases fit TRBD1. From germline, CDR1 is SNHLY and CDR2 FYNNEI. The CDR3 contains 15 residues. The V gene end was trimmed by 6 bases and the J gene end by 5 bases; junction bases not matched to a gene: 11. In DNA form, the CDR3 reads TGTGCCAGCAGAATTACAGGGGGCCTATCGAACGAGCAGTACTTC. Its protein is CASRITGGLSNEQYF.

This clonotype has a handful of counts. The J gene is TRBJ2-2, the V gene TRBV10-3; D unresolved. This CDR3 is built from 13 residues. Germline loops: CDR1 ENHRY, CDR2 SYGVKD. V shed 3 bases and J shed 7 bases, with 9 bases lying between them. The CDR3 sequence is CAISEQPNGELFF. CDR3 nucleotides: TGTGCCATCAGTGAACAGCCCAACGGGGAGCTGTTTTTT.

V gene TRBV11-2 combines with J gene TRBJ2-7; a weak D match, TRBD1 (5 bases). Germline CDR1 is SGHAT and CDR2 is FQNNGV. The CDR3 loop spans 15 amino acids. Trimming took off 5 bases at V and 8 bases at J, with 22 bases between the two ends. For the CDR3, the DNA is TGTGCCAGCAGCAGGGCTGGGGCGCAACTAAGGCAGCAGTACTTC. Amino acids: CASSRAGAQLRQQYF.

The V gene is TRBV20-1, the J gene TRBJ1-5; the D is unclear. The V and J ends lost 0 bases and 6 bases respectively, with 12 bases between them. CDR3 length: 14 residues. The germline CDR1 and CDR2 sequences are DFQATT and SNEGSKA (reference sequence). This CDR3 is CSAREGSRSQPQHF. The CDR3, as DNA: TGCAGTGCTAGAGAGGGCAGTCGGAGTCAGCCCCAGCATTTT.

This clonotype appeared many times. The chain carries TRBV5-1 and TRBJ2-2; D ambiguous. Trimming removed 0 bases at V and 3 bases at J, with 6 bases between. Germline values: CDR1 SGHRS, CDR2 YFSETQ. This CDR3 region has 14 residues. CDR3 in DNA: TGCGCCAGCAGCTTGGACAGCTACACCGGGGAGCTGTTTTTT. Protein sequence: CASSLDSYTGELFF.

The genes are TRBV11-2 and TRBJ2-5; tentatively, D is TRBD2 (6 bases). V gave up 5 bases and J gave up 7 bases, with 17 bases separating them. From germline, CDR1 is SGHAT and CDR2 FQNNGV. The CDR3 extends over 14 amino acids. In DNA, the CDR3 is TGTGCCAGCAGCCCGGGACTCCGCTCGGGGACCCAGTACTTC. This translates into CASSPGLRSGTQYF. The variable domain in full, with the rest retrieved from reference TRBV11-2 and TRBJ2-5, is EAGVAQSPRYKIIEKRQSVAFWCNPISGHATLYWYQQILGQGPKLLIQFQNNGVVDDSQLPKDRFSAERLKGVDSTLKIQPAKLEDSAVYLCASSPGLRSGTQYFGPGTRLLVL.

This clonotype was seen more than once but under ten times. The CDR3 reads CASSDGTGVGQPQHF. CDR3 bases: TGTGCCAGCAGTGACGGGACAGGGGTGGGTCAGCCCCAGCATTTT. The chain has TRBV6-1 and TRBJ1-5; TRBD1 agrees at 10 bases. In germline, CDR1 is MNHNS, CDR2 SASEGT. The CDR3 runs to 15 residues. J lost 6 bases, V lost 3 bases, and 5 bases had no gene match.

This clonotype was counted between two and nine times. This chain joins TRBV5-6 and TRBJ1-6; maybe TRBD1 (6 bases). V was pared by 4 bases and J by 8 bases, with 16 bases between. Per germline, CDR1 SGHDT and CDR2 YYEEEE. The CDR3 loop spans 15 amino acids. The CDR3 nucleotides read TGTGCCAGCAGCCCTTTGGGGACAAAGGATTCACCCCTCCACTTT. Encoded protein: CASSPLGTKDSPLHF.

This clonotype was seen at least ten times. The rearrangement joins TRBV27 to TRBJ1-1; D not certain. This CDR3 is built from 12 residues. V lost 6 bases, J lost 7 bases, and 12 bases lay in between. Per the germline V gene, CDR1 is MNHEY and CDR2 is SMNVEV (reference sequence). This CDR3 reads CASRGDVGEAFF. CDR3 DNA sequence: TGTGCCAGCAGGGGAGATGTCGGTGAAGCTTTCTTT.